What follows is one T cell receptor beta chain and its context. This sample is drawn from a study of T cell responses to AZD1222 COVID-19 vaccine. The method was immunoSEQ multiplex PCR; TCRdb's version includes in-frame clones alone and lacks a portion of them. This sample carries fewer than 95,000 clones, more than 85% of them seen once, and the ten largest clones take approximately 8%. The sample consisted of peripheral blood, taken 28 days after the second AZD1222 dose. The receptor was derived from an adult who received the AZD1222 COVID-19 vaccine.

Here the CDR3 DNA reads TGTGCCAGCAGCAGAGTTTTGCCCTACAATGAGCAGTTCTTC. It yields the protein CASSRVLPYNEQFF. The genes are TRBV6-2 or TRBV6-3 and TRBJ2-1; D remains unclear. CDR3 size: 14 residues. Germline assignment: CDR1 MNHEY and CDR2 SVGEGT. V lost 6 bases and J 2 bases, leaving 11 bases between the germline ends.